Only a few counts were recorded for the clone carrying this T cell receptor beta chain. Its specificity is not known. Subsets obtained from CD4+ cells comprised CD45RA+ naive and CD45RA-negative memory cells. The data were taken from a study of shared clonotypes between healthy human individuals. Study-wide findings and caveats: Memory subsets generally showed smaller estimated richness than naive subsets did.

Clones were read by immunoSEQ multiplex PCR, and TCRdb kept only the in-frame ones, dropping some. The data show more than 1 million clones, 70% to 80% seen once. The CDR3 spans 15 residues. V gave up 2 bases and J gave up 6 bases, with 15 bases separating them. The germline V gene encodes CDR1 LGHNA and CDR2 YSLEER. The rearrangement uses TRBV4-3 and TRBJ2-3; D is possibly TRBD1 or TRBD2 (5 bases each). Sequenced sample: memory CD4+ T cells from PBMCs. The subset is: CD45RA-negative fraction. This sequence was found in a man in his late teens or twenties in good health. Some clones in this sample may be carry-over from other donors' samples. The CDR3 region is CASSQLIGEGDTQYF. The CDR3 region has the DNA TGCGCCAGCAGCCAATTGATCGGTGAGGGGGATACGCAGTATTTT.